These T cell receptor beta chains were read from a single sample in a study of blood T cell repertoires in COVID-19. Data came from immunoSEQ multiplex PCR; TCRdb stores just in-frame clones and leaves some out. The sample consists of roughly 250,000 clones, approximately 80% of them appearing once. Sequencing was done on a sample of peripheral blood. The source is a woman in her thirties or forties with active or convalescent COVID-19. The CDR3 runs from the conserved cysteine through the conserved F or W. Fields, in order: J gene, D gene, V gene, clone size, CDR3 protein, CDR3 DNA. The D gene is left open where the match is weak. Rows give clone size only sometimes, using once, few, many, or a class for an expanded clone.

J: TRBJ2-3
D: TRBD2
V: TRBV27
size: NA
CDR3: CASSFAAGGTDTQYF
DNA: TGTGCCAGCAGTTTCGCAGCGGGGGGTACAGATACGCAGTATTTT

J: TRBJ1-2
D: NA
V: TRBV29-1
size: NA
CDR3: CSVSRDTLNYGYTF
DNA: TGCAGCGTTTCCCGGGACACTCTTAACTATGGCTACACCTTC

J: TRBJ2-1
D: NA
V: TRBV27
size: NA
CDR3: CASSRQYNEQFF
DNA: TGTGCCAGCAGTCGACAGTACAATGAGCAGTTCTTC

J: TRBJ1-2
D: TRBD1
V: TRBV18
size: NA
CDR3: CASSPRSRDRGGGYTF
DNA: TGTGCCAGCTCGCCGAGAAGCCGGGACAGGGGTGGTGGCTACACCTTC

J: TRBJ2-7
D: NA
V: TRBV4-1
size: NA
CDR3: CASSRETSSYEQYF
DNA: TGCGCCAGCAGCCGAGAAACTAGCTCCTACGAGCAGTACTTC

J: TRBJ1-1
D: NA
V: TRBV6-2/TRBV6-3
size: NA
CDR3: CASSSRAVLDTEAFF
DNA: TGTGCCAGCAGTTCCCGAGCGGTCCTGGATACTGAAGCTTTCTTT

J: TRBJ1-2
D: NA
V: TRBV10-1
size: once
CDR3: CASSAGRFDGYTF
DNA: TGCGCCAGCAGCGCGGGGCGGTTCGATGGCTACACCTTC

J: TRBJ1-1
D: NA
V: TRBV28
size: NA
CDR3: CASSFSPAGQNTEAFF
DNA: TGTGCCAGCAGTTTTAGTCCGGCAGGGCAGAACACTGAAGCTTTCTTT

J: TRBJ1-1
D: TRBD1
V: TRBV2
size: once
CDR3: CASRETGDTEAFF
DNA: TGTGCCAGCAGAGAGACAGGGGACACTGAAGCTTTCTTT

J: TRBJ1-2
D: TRBD1
V: TRBV4-2
size: NA
CDR3: CASSRGQGAEGYTF
DNA: TGTGCCAGCAGCCGCGGACAGGGGGCGGAAGGCTACACCTTC

J: TRBJ2-1
D: TRBD1
V: TRBV2
size: NA
CDR3: CASSDRQGARNEQFF
DNA: TGTGCCAGCAGTGACAGACAGGGGGCGAGGAATGAGCAGTTCTTC

J: TRBJ2-2
D: TRBD1
V: TRBV5-1
size: NA
CDR3: CASSYDRVEGELFF
DNA: TGCGCCAGCAGCTATGACAGGGTAGAAGGGGAGCTGTTTTTT

J: TRBJ2-3
D: TRBD2
V: TRBV5-6
size: NA
CDR3: CASSESGGSTDTQYF
DNA: TGTGCCAGCAGCGAAAGCGGGGGCAGCACAGATACGCAGTATTTT

J: TRBJ1-1
D: NA
V: TRBV19
size: few
CDR3: CATQQGLNTEAFF
DNA: TGTGCCACCCAGCAGGGCTTGAACACTGAAGCTTTCTTT

J: TRBJ1-2
D: NA
V: TRBV11-2
size: few
CDR3: CASSYNREGYGYTF
DNA: TGTGCCAGCAGCTACAACAGGGAGGGGTATGGCTACACCTTC

J: TRBJ2-3
D: NA
V: TRBV12-5
size: few
CDR3: CASGHHSTPDTQYF
DNA: TGTGCTAGTGGTCACCACTCCACCCCAGATACGCAGTATTTT

J: TRBJ2-2
D: NA
V: TRBV6-1
size: many
CDR3: CASSEQIGTPQRLFF
DNA: TGTGCCAGCAGTGAACAAATCGGGACACCCCAGCGCCTGTTTTTT

J: TRBJ2-5
D: NA
V: TRBV29-1
size: NA
CDR3: CSGGRVETQYF
DNA: TGCAGCGGGGGACGAGTGGAGACCCAGTACTTC

J: TRBJ2-1
D: TRBD2
V: TRBV19
size: NA
CDR3: CASSLPLAGGLVEQFF
DNA: TGTGCCAGTAGTTTACCCCTAGCGGGGGGGCTAGTTGAGCAGTTCTTC

J: TRBJ1-1
D: TRBD1
V: TRBV7-9
size: NA
CDR3: CASIGQGRTEAFF
DNA: TGTGCCAGCATCGGACAGGGTCGCACTGAAGCTTTCTTT

J: TRBJ2-3
D: TRBD2
V: TRBV29-1
size: NA
CDR3: CSVQKGGGGSGDTQYF
DNA: TGCAGCGTGCAAAAGGGTGGCGGGGGGTCAGGAGATACGCAGTATTTT

J: TRBJ1-1
D: NA
V: TRBV6-2/TRBV6-3
size: NA
CDR3: CASSYSSTAEAFF
DNA: TGTGCCAGCAGTTACTCGAGTACAGCAGAAGCTTTCTTT

J: TRBJ1-4
D: NA
V: TRBV7-9
size: NA
CDR3: CASSFRVEEKLFF
DNA: TGTGCCAGCAGCTTCCGGGTAGAGGAAAAACTGTTTTTT

J: TRBJ1-4
D: TRBD1
V: TRBV5-1
size: NA
CDR3: CASSLGPTGREKLFF
DNA: TGCGCCAGCAGCTTGGGACCGACAGGGAGGGAAAAACTGTTTTTT

J: TRBJ2-3
D: TRBD2
V: TRBV3-1/TRBV3-2
size: NA
CDR3: CASSQDRGGGIADTQYF
DNA: TGTGCCAGCAGCCAAGATCGCGGCGGGGGGATTGCAGATACGCAGTATTTT

J: TRBJ1-2
D: NA
V: TRBV3-1/TRBV3-2
size: NA
CDR3: CASRHNAGGLRSSYGYTF
DNA: TGTGCCAGCAGGCATAATGCTGGGGGACTGAGAAGCTCCTATGGCTACACCTTC

J: TRBJ1-2
D: TRBD1
V: TRBV6-5
size: NA
CDR3: CASSYRGTGLNGYTF
DNA: TGTGCCAGCAGTTACCGCGGGACAGGGCTGAATGGCTACACCTTC

J: TRBJ1-1
D: NA
V: TRBV12-5
size: NA
CDR3: CASGSQGGSEAFF
DNA: TGTGCTAGTGGTTCCCAGGGTGGGTCTGAAGCTTTCTTT

J: TRBJ1-1
D: TRBD1
V: TRBV6-5
size: NA
CDR3: CASRRDRGQDTEAFF
DNA: TGTGCCAGCAGGCGGGACAGGGGGCAGGACACTGAAGCTTTCTTT

J: TRBJ1-1
D: TRBD1
V: TRBV5-6
size: NA
CDR3: CASSFDRANTEAFF
DNA: TGTGCCAGCAGCTTCGACAGGGCGAACACTGAAGCTTTCTTT

J: TRBJ2-2
D: NA
V: TRBV24-1
size: NA
CDR3: CATSDLGQTGELFF
DNA: TGTGCCACCAGTGATTTGGGACAGACCGGGGAGCTGTTTTTT

J: TRBJ2-7
D: TRBD1
V: TRBV4-1
size: NA
CDR3: CASSQEARGGTYEQYF
DNA: TGCGCCAGCAGCCAAGAGGCGAGAGGGGGCACCTACGAGCAGTACTTC

J: TRBJ1-5
D: TRBD1
V: TRBV9
size: few
CDR3: CASSASGGIGQPQHF
DNA: TGTGCCAGCAGCGCCTCAGGGGGCATTGGTCAGCCCCAGCATTTT

J: TRBJ1-5
D: TRBD1
V: TRBV5-1
size: NA
CDR3: CASSAGVQGGSNQPQHF
DNA: TGCGCCAGCAGCGCGGGGGTACAGGGGGGAAGCAATCAGCCCCAGCATTTT

J: TRBJ2-7
D: NA
V: TRBV4-1
size: NA
CDR3: CASSQIAQADYEQYF
DNA: TGCGCCAGCAGCCAAATCGCGCAGGCCGACTACGAGCAGTACTTC

J: TRBJ1-4
D: NA
V: TRBV3-1/TRBV3-2
size: NA
CDR3: CASSQRTDNEKLFF
DNA: TGTGCCAGCAGCCAGCGGACAGATAATGAAAAACTGTTTTTT

J: TRBJ2-6
D: NA
V: TRBV7-9
size: once
CDR3: CASSRLTSGANVLTF
DNA: TGTGCCAGCAGTCGACTGACCTCTGGGGCCAACGTCCTGACTTTC

J: TRBJ1-6
D: TRBD1
V: TRBV7-6
size: NA
CDR3: CASSRPGGNSPLHF
DNA: TGTGCCAGCAGCCGTCCAGGGGGGAATTCACCCCTCCACTTT

J: TRBJ2-3
D: NA
V: TRBV11-2
size: NA
CDR3: CASSLQGFHTDTQYF
DNA: TGTGCCAGCAGCCTACAGGGCTTCCACACAGATACGCAGTATTTT

J: TRBJ1-2
D: NA
V: TRBV5-1
size: NA
CDR3: CASSLLGPDYGYTF
DNA: TGCGCCAGCAGCTTGTTGGGCCCGGACTATGGCTACACCTTC

J: TRBJ2-1
D: NA
V: TRBV15
size: once
CDR3: CATTPKSGTLTREQFF
DNA: TGTGCCACGACCCCCAAGTCCGGGACACTGACCCGAGAGCAGTTCTTC